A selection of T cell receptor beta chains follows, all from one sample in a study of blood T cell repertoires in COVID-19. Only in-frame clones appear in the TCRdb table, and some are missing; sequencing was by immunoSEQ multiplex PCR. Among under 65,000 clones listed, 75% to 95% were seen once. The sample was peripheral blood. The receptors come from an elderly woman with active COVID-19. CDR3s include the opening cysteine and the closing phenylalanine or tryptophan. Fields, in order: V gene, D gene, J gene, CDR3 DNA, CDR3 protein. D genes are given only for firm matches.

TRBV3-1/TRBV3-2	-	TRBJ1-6	TGTGCCAGCAGCCAAGTTGAGCACAATTCACCCCTCCACTTT	CASSQVEHNSPLHF
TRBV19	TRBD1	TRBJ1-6	TGTGCCAGTAGACAGACTTCCGGGACAGATAATTCACCCCTCCACTTT	CASRQTSGTDNSPLHF
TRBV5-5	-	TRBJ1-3	TGTGCCAGCAGCACCGACAGGAACTCTGGAAACACCATATATTTT	CASSTDRNSGNTIYF
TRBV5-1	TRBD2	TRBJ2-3	TGCGCCAGCAGCCCTCCCGTAACAGGCGGGGGGTTAGATACGCAGTATTTT	CASSPPVTGGGLDTQYF
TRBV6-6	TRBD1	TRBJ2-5	TGTGCCAGCAGTCCGGGACAGGGGGCTATAGGGGGCCGAGAGACCCAGTACTTC	CASSPGQGAIGGRETQYF
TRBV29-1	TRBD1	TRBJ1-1	TGCAGCGTTATGACAGGGGGCGACTCTGAAGCTTTCTTT	CSVMTGGDSEAFF
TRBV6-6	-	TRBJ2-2	TGTGCCAGCAGCCTCGGAGGGGACGGGGAGCTGTTTTTT	CASSLGGDGELFF
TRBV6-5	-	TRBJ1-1	TGTGCCAGCAGTTACTCCTTGAACACTGAAGCTTTCTTT	CASSYSLNTEAFF
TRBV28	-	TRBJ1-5	TGTGCCAGTACAAAGGGGTCTCATCAGCCCCAGCATTTT	CASTKGSHQPQHF
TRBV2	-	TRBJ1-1	TGTGCCAGCAGTGCCGCCCGGGGCACTGAAGCTTTCTTT	CASSAARGTEAFF
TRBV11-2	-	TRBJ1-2	TGTGCCAGCAGCTTAGCGGTTTTGGGGGGTGGTGGCTACACCTTC	CASSLAVLGGGGYTF
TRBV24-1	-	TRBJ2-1	TGTGCCACCAGTAGAGGCGCGATCTATGAGCAGTTCTTC	CATSRGAIYEQFF
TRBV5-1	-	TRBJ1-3	TGCGCCAGCAGCTTGGACAGGGCAAGCTCTGGAAACACCATATATTTT	CASSLDRASSGNTIYF